Presented here are 31 T cell receptor beta chains from one specimen sequenced in a study of T-cell reconstitution after alpha-beta-depleted transplantation in children. TCRbeta library preparation incorporated unique molecular identifiers. TCRdb reprocessed the PCR reads via MiXCR and lists one record per CDR3 protein. The repertoire has 380,000 or so distinct CDR3 sequences, about an eighth of them found once; the top ten carry over 3.5%. The sample consisted of PBMCs, taken from the stem cell graft. These receptors all stem from a human donor who donated a stem cell graft to a child with Fanconi anemia.

In its sample, this clonotype was seen a few times. The V call is TRBV7-9, the J call TRBJ1-2, with D unclear. Germline values: CDR1 SEHNR, CDR2 FQNEAQ (reference sequence). V was shortened by 0 bases and J by 0 bases, with 8 bases between the two germline ends. This CDR3 has 15 residues. Here the CDR3 DNA reads TGTGCCAGCAGCTTAGCGCCAGTTACTAACTATGGCTACACCTTC. As protein: CASSLAPVTNYGYTF.

The table lists this clonotype with many counts. V is TRBV20-1 and J is TRBJ2-3, with 7 bases that match TRBD1. This CDR3 is 14 amino acids long. Trimming at V came to 5 bases and at J to 7 bases, leaving 12 bases not matched to a gene. CDR1 is DFQATT and CDR2 is SNEGSKA in the germline V gene (reference sequence). CDR3 DNA: TGCAGTGCTTCCCGGACAGGAGACACCAATACGCAGTATTTT. Its protein is CSASRTGDTNTQYF.

This clonotype showed up just a few times. This chain connects TRBV11-2 to TRBJ2-2, with D perhaps matching TRBD1 (5 bases). V was trimmed by 2 bases and J by 1 base, leaving 8 bases between them. There are 15 residues in the CDR3. Germline CDR1 reads SGHAT; CDR2 reads FQNNGV. CDR3 DNA sequence: TGTGCCAGCAGCTTAAATACAGGGAACACCGGGGAGCTGTTTTTT. Its protein is CASSLNTGNTGELFF.

J is TRBJ2-5 and V is TRBV20-1; D not certain. This CDR3 contains 12 residues. Germline V gene data show CDR1 as DFQATT and CDR2 as SNEGSKA (reference sequence). V dropped 0 bases and J dropped 1 base, with 3 bases sitting between them. The CDR3 sequence is CSARDSQETQYF. The CDR3 region has the DNA TGCAGTGCTAGAGACTCCCAAGAGACCCAGTACTTC.

The chain is built from TRBV29-1 and TRBJ2-2, with D maybe TRBD1 (5 bases). V shed 3 bases and J shed 2 bases, with 13 bases lying between them. Germline CDR1 is SQVTM and CDR2 is ANQGSEA. This CDR3 spans 15 amino acids. The CDR3 protein is CSVDLGAPNTGELFF. In nucleotides, the CDR3 is TGCAGCGTTGATTTAGGGGCCCCTAACACCGGGGAGCTGTTTTTT.

This clonotype was seen ten or more times. This chain joins TRBV7-2 and TRBJ2-1; D gene ambiguous. CDR1 and CDR2 (germline): SGHTA, FQGNSA. This CDR3 comprises 14 residues. V was pared by 1 base and J by 6 bases, with 10 bases between. CDR3 DNA: TGTGCCAGCAGCTTAGATCCCTCGGTCAATGAGCAGTTCTTC. It yields the protein CASSLDPSVNEQFF.

This clonotype was picked up many times. The V call is TRBV6-2 or TRBV6-3, the J call TRBJ1-1; D gene unclear. V lost 6 bases and J 5 bases, leaving 13 bases between the germline ends. The CDR3 totals 13 residues. Germline assignment: CDR1 MNHEY and CDR2 SVGEGT. CDR3 DNA sequence: TGTGCCAGCAGCCCGCTTGAGGTGACTGAAGCTTTCTTT. It specifies CASSPLEVTEAFF.

This clonotype was detected ten times or more. The chain recombines TRBV29-1 with TRBJ1-1; tentatively, D is TRBD1 (6 bases). V was pared by 1 base and J by 1 base, with 7 bases between. CDR1 is SQVTM, CDR2 ANQGSEA, per germline. The CDR3 runs to 13 residues. In DNA form, the CDR3 reads TGCAGCGTTGAAGGACAGGAGAACACTGAAGCTTTCTTT. It yields the protein CSVEGQENTEAFF. Together with reference TRBV29-1 and TRBJ1-1, the CDR3 gives the full variable domain: SAVISQKPSRDICQRGTSLTIQCQVDSQVTMMFWYRQQPGQSLTLIATANQGSEATYESGFVIDKFPISRPNLTFSTLTVSNMSPEDSSIYLCSVEGQENTEAFFGQGTRLTVV.

V gene TRBV7-2 combines with J gene TRBJ1-2, with a possible D match to TRBD1 (6 bases). The ends were cut back, 2 bases at V and 6 bases at J, with 13 bases in the middle. Germline CDR1 and CDR2: SGHTA and FQGNSA. The CDR3 is 14 amino acids. CDR3 region: CASSLFTGGNGYTF. DNA of the CDR3: TGTGCCAGCAGCTTATTTACGGGGGGCAATGGCTACACCTTC.

This clonotype was counted only a few times. The chain has TRBV4-3 and TRBJ2-6; 7 bases are a match to TRBD1. CDR1 is LGHNA and CDR2 is YSLEER in the germline V gene. V shed 4 bases and J 0 bases; nucleotides not matched to a gene: 6. The CDR3 covers 17 residues. The CDR3 sequence is CASSPGQKFSGANVLTF. CDR3 nucleotide sequence: TGCGCCAGCAGCCCGGGACAGAAATTCTCTGGGGCCAACGTCCTGACTTTC.

This clonotype was found a few times. The V and J genes are TRBV4-3 and TRBJ2-1, with 9 bases lining up with TRBD2. Unmatched junction bases numbered 12, after V lost 0 bases and J lost 6 bases. CDR1 LGHNA and CDR2 YSLEER come from the germline V gene. This CDR3 is built from 18 residues. The CDR3 DNA is TGCGCCAGCAGCCAAGATCTCGCTAGCGGGGTGTTGCCCAATGAGCAGTTCTTC. It encodes CASSQDLASGVLPNEQFF.

This chain joins TRBV5-6 and TRBJ2-1, with D perhaps matching TRBD2 (6 bases). Germline values: CDR1 SGHDT, CDR2 YYEEEE. V was cut by 0 bases and J by 7 bases, with 14 bases left in between. This CDR3 is 15 amino acids long. Written as DNA, the CDR3 is TGTGCCAGCAGCTTGGCCGCGACTAGTGGTAATGAGCAGTTCTTC. It yields the protein CASSLAATSGNEQFF. The full variable domain, with the rest looked up from reference TRBV5-6 and TRBJ2-1, is DAGVTQSPTHLIKTRGQQVTLRCSPKSGHDTVSWYQQALGQGPQFIFQYYEEEERQRGNFPDRFSGHQFPNYSSELNVNALLLGDSALYLCASSLAATSGNEQFFGPGTRLTVL.

This clonotype was picked up a small number of times. This chain links TRBV11-2 with TRBJ2-3; D remains unclear. Germline assignment: CDR1 SGHAT and CDR2 FQNNGV. The CDR3 length is 13 residues. The V end lost 4 bases, the J end lost 5 bases, and 10 bases lay between the germline ends. The CDR3 nucleotides are TGTGCCAGCAGCTCCCAAGGGATAGATACGCAGTATTTT. Translation gives CASSSQGIDTQYF.

This sequence joins TRBV15 and TRBJ1-1; possibly TRBD1 for D (6 bases). Trimming took 8 bases from V and 4 from J, leaving 17 bases between them. Germline-derived CDR1 and CDR2 are LNHNV and YYDKDF (reference sequence). This CDR3 has 14 residues. The CDR3 DNA reads TGTGCCACCGAGGAGGGGGGCAGCTCCACTGAAGCTTTCTTT. Protein product: CATEEGGSSTEAFF. The variable domain in full, completed from reference TRBV15 and TRBJ1-1, reads DAMVIQNPRYQVTQFGKPVTLSCSQTLNHNVMYWYQQKSSQAPKLLFHYYDKDFNNEADTPDNFQSRRPNTSFCFLDIRSPGLGDTAMYLCATEEGGSSTEAFFGQGTRLTVV.

At least ten counts were recorded for this clonotype. The chain has TRBV5-1 and TRBJ2-1; D is unclear. The CDR3 has 15 residues. V was cut by 0 bases and J by 4 bases, with 11 bases left in between. CDR1 and CDR2 (germline): SGHRS, YFSETQ. This CDR3 is CASSLGVARYNEQFF. The CDR3 region has the DNA TGCGCCAGCAGCTTGGGGGTGGCCCGATACAATGAGCAGTTCTTC. The full variable domain, with the rest looked up from reference TRBV5-1 and TRBJ2-1, is KAGVTQTPRYLIKTRGQQVTLSCSPISGHRSVSWYQQTPGQGLQFLFEYFSETQRNKGNFPGRFSGRQFSNSRSEMNVSTLELGDSALYLCASSLGVARYNEQFFGPGTRLTVL.

This chain links TRBV6-2 or TRBV6-3 with TRBJ1-2; D remains ambiguous. The CDR3 runs 13 residues. Trimming removed 5 bases at V and 5 bases at J, with 12 bases between. CDR1 is MNHEY and CDR2 is SVGEGT in the germline V gene. In DNA, the CDR3 is TGTGCCAGCAGTCGGGTCGGGTTTTATGGCTACACCTTC. It yields the protein CASSRVGFYGYTF.

V usage is TRBV20-1 and J usage is TRBJ2-1; 9 nucleotides align to TRBD1. CDR3 length equals 14 residues. The germline CDR1 and CDR2 sequences are DFQATT and SNEGSKA (reference sequence). The junction had 4 bases not matched to a gene; V was cut back by 4 bases and J by 3 bases. The CDR3 sequence: CSANDRGYYNEQFF. The CDR3 region has the DNA TGCAGTGCTAATGACAGGGGGTACTACAATGAGCAGTTCTTC.

This clonotype was counted ten times or more. This sequence joins TRBV7-8 and TRBJ2-7; no clear D. Germline-derived CDR1 and CDR2 are SGHVS and FQNEAQ. Between the trimmed V and J ends, which lost 0 bases and 3 bases, there was a span of 12 bases. The CDR3 contains 15 residues. The CDR3 reads CASSLARDAGYEQYF. In nucleotides, the CDR3 is TGTGCCAGCAGCTTAGCGCGTGACGCTGGCTACGAGCAGTACTTC.

The chain couples TRBV28 to TRBJ2-3, with 7 bases that match TRBD2. The CDR3 contains 14 residues. Germline V gene sequence: CDR1 MDHEN, CDR2 SYDVKM. After removal of 6 bases from V and 2 bases from J, the junction contained 5 bases not matched to a gene. The CDR3 bases are TGTGCCAGCAGCCGAGCGGGGCTCACAGATACGCAGTATTTT. Protein sequence: CASSRAGLTDTQYF. The full variable domain, in which reference TRBV28 and TRBJ2-3 provide the parts outside the CDR3, is DVKVTQSSRYLVKRTGEKVFLECVQDMDHENMFWYRQDPGLGLRLIYFSYDVKMKEKGDIPEGYSVSREKKERFSLILESASTNQTSMYLCASSRAGLTDTQYFGPGTRLTVL.

CDR3 DNA: TGTGCCAGCAGTTACGGTCAGGGGAGGGGTAACTATGGCTACACCTTC. It codes for CASSYGQGRGNYGYTF. The chain is built from TRBV6-5 and TRBJ1-2, with a tentative D call TRBD1 (6 bases). V was shortened by 2 bases and J by 1 base, with 14 bases between the two germline ends. There are 16 residues in the CDR3. CDR1 and CDR2 (germline): MNHEY, SVGAGI.

The gene calls are TRBV12-5 and TRBJ1-4; D might be TRBD1 (5 bases). Germline V gives CDR1 LGHNT, CDR2 FRNRAP. CDR3 size: 17 residues. Trimming shortened V by 2 bases and J by 3 bases, and 16 bases separated the two germline ends. CDR3 bases: TGTGCTAGTGGTTTGAGTGATCCTGGAGGGGCTAATGAAAAACTGTTTTTT. Its translation is CASGLSDPGGANEKLFF.

V is TRBV4-2 and J is TRBJ1-1; D is undetermined. The V end was cut by 1 base, the J end by 6 bases, with 15 bases between. The CDR3 is 15 residues long. Per germline, CDR1 LGHNA and CDR2 YNFKEQ. The CDR3 DNA reads TGTGCCAGCAGCCAAGGCCGAACGGCTGGGGCTGAAGCTTTCTTT. Its protein is CASSQGRTAGAEAFF.

This clonotype was picked up a small number of times. This rearrangement joins TRBV12-3 or TRBV12-4 to TRBJ2-7; 7 bases are a match to TRBD1. The CDR3 spans 13 residues. The V gene end was trimmed by 7 bases and the J gene end by 12 bases; junction bases not matched to a gene: 15. CDR3 loop: CASTYTGTGAVYV. CDR3 in DNA: TGTGCCAGCACCTATACCGGAACAGGGGCGGTGTACGTC.

This clonotype was picked up a small number of times. The V gene is TRBV20-1, the J gene TRBJ2-1; D is ambiguous. Trimming cost V 2 bases and J 5 bases, with 16 bases left between them. The CDR3 contains 15 residues. Per germline, CDR1 DFQATT and CDR2 SNEGSKA (reference sequence). The CDR3 region has the DNA TGCAGTGCTAGACCCCGGGCCCCACAGAACAATGAGCAGTTCTTC. Protein: CSARPRAPQNNEQFF.

The CDR3 loop reads CASSPRMDPNTEAFF. The CDR3 DNA reads as TGTGCCAGCAGCCCCCGAATGGACCCGAACACTGAAGCTTTCTTT. The V gene is TRBV9, the J gene TRBJ1-1, with D hard to call. V was pared by 4 bases and J by 1 base, with 14 bases between. The CDR3 sequence is 15 residues long. From germline, CDR1 is SGDLS and CDR2 YYNGEE.

This clonotype was detected a few times. CDR3 sequence (DNA): TGTGCCAGCATGAAGTCCTCCGGGACCGTCAATGAGCAGTTCTTC. Translation gives CASMKSSGTVNEQFF. This chain connects TRBV6-2 or TRBV6-3 to TRBJ2-1; possibly TRBD1 or TRBD2 for D (5 bases each). This CDR3 comprises 15 residues. From germline, CDR1 is MNHEY and CDR2 SVGEGT. V gave up 7 bases and J gave up 6 bases, with 19 bases separating them.

The rearrangement links TRBV4-3 to TRBJ2-1; perhaps TRBD2 as D (7 bases). Deletions cut 1 base from V and 9 bases from J, with 28 bases between. The CDR3 is 19 amino acids. Germline values: CDR1 LGHNA, CDR2 YSLEER. CDR3: CASSQAPYRGAGEGSEQFF. The CDR3 bases are TGCGCCAGCAGCCAAGCGCCTTATCGGGGGGCGGGGGAGGGGAGTGAGCAGTTCTTC.

V is TRBV6-5 and J is TRBJ1-2, with 9 nucleotides matching TRBD1. CDR1 MNHEY and CDR2 SVGAGI come from the germline V gene. After removal of 2 bases from V and 6 bases from J, the junction contained 7 bases not matched to a gene. The CDR3 runs 15 residues. CDR3 nucleotides: TGTGCCAGCAGTTACACCTGGACAGGGGAAGATGGCTACACCTTC. It translates to CASSYTWTGEDGYTF.

The chain uses TRBV5-1 and TRBJ2-2, with 8 bases identical to TRBD2. J gave up 0 bases and V 3 bases, and 4 bases lay outside the gene matches. CDR1 and CDR2 from the germline V gene are SGHRS and YFSETQ. The CDR3 spans 16 residues. The CDR3 DNA reads TGCGCCAGCAGCTCCCCGGGACTAGCGAACACCGGGGAGCTGTTTTTT. Translation gives CASSSPGLANTGELFF.

This clonotype has a handful of counts. The gene calls are TRBV11-2 and TRBJ1-6, with a weak D call TRBD1 (5 bases). The CDR3 loop spans 15 amino acids. Germline CDR1 and CDR2: SGHAT and FQNNGV. Trimming stripped 0 bases from V and 6 bases from J, with 9 bases between. CDR3 sequence: CASSLEYQGNSPLHF. The CDR3 nucleotides read TGTGCCAGCAGCTTAGAGTACCAGGGTAATTCACCCCTCCACTTT.

This clonotype was seen only a few times. V is TRBV27 and J is TRBJ2-1; a possible D gene is TRBD1 (6 bases). Trimming cost V 7 bases and J 3 bases, with 13 bases left between them. This CDR3 contains 14 residues. Germline loops: CDR1 MNHEY, CDR2 SMNVEV (reference sequence). CDR3 DNA sequence: TGTGCCAGCACTGGGGGCACAGGCTACAATGAGCAGTTCTTC. This codes for CASTGGTGYNEQFF.